The rows below give T cell receptor beta chains drawn from one sample of a study of graft-versus-host responses after intestinal transplantation. Clones were sequenced by immunoSEQ multiplex PCR, and TCRdb holds only the in-frame ones, with some missing. The repertoire holds approximately 4,600 clones, with 25% to 30% as singletons. Source: alloreactive CD4+ T cells from a mixed lymphocyte reaction culture, taken before intestinal transplant. These receptors all come from a human patient who received an intestinal transplant. Both conserved end residues are part of each CDR3. The order of the fields is J gene, V gene, D gene, clone size, CDR3 DNA, CDR3 protein. D genes are given only for firm matches. Clone size is not always given. Where it is, it says once, few, many or a class for expanded clones.

>TRBJ2-3|TRBV7-9|.|.
TGTGCCAGCAATTGGCCCCCGGAGTCTAGCACAGATACGCAGTATTTT
CASNWPPESSTDTQYF
>TRBJ1-1|TRBV6-9|TRBD1|few
TGTGCCAGCAGTGGACAGGGGAACACTGAAGCTTTCTTT
CASSGQGNTEAFF
>TRBJ1-5|TRBV28|.|.
TGTGCCAGCAGTCCCGAGGGCCTGGGGGTATATAGCAATCAGCCCCAGCATTTT
CASSPEGLGVYSNQPQHF
>TRBJ2-4|TRBV7-2|TRBD2|few
TGTGCCAGCAGCTTAGCGCTAGCGGGGGGGCAAAACATTCAGTACTTC
CASSLALAGGQNIQYF
>TRBJ2-5|TRBV7-7|TRBD1|.
TGTGCCAGCAGCCCCAACAGGGGCCAAGAGACCCAGTACTTC
CASSPNRGQETQYF
>TRBJ2-3|TRBV18|TRBD2|.
TGTGCCAGCTCACCCCGACCTCAGACTAGCGGGAGTTCAGATACGCAGTATTTT
CASSPRPQTSGSSDTQYF
>TRBJ2-5|TRBV28|.|large
TGTGCCAGCAGCTCGGGACCGAATATAAGGGGGACCCAGTACTTC
CASSSGPNIRGTQYF
>TRBJ1-5|TRBV9|.|.
TGTGCCAGCAGCAACGGACAGCGAGGTCAGCCCCAGCATTTT
CASSNGQRGQPQHF
>TRBJ2-7|TRBV11-3|.|few
TGTGCCAGCAGTCGGACTAACCACTACGAGCAGTACTTC
CASSRTNHYEQYF
>TRBJ1-5|TRBV5-6|.|.
TGTGCCAGCAGCTTGGGACCCTTCGAACAGCCCCAGCATTTT
CASSLGPFEQPQHF
>TRBJ2-7|TRBV7-9|TRBD2|.
TGTGCCAGCAGCCTAAGACTAGCGGGGACCTACGAGCAGTACTTC
CASSLRLAGTYEQYF
>TRBJ2-1|TRBV4-3|.|.
TGCGCCAGCAGCCTTGTTGTGTCACCCTACAATGAGCAGTTCTTC
CASSLVVSPYNEQFF
>TRBJ2-7|TRBV5-4|TRBD1|medium-sized
TGTGCCAGCAGCTTTGCAACCGGGACAGCCTACGAGCAGTACTTC
CASSFATGTAYEQYF
>TRBJ2-1|TRBV11-2|.|few
TGTGCCAGCAGCAGGGACTCCTACAATGAGCAGTTCTTC
CASSRDSYNEQFF
>TRBJ2-1|TRBV4-2|TRBD2|few
TGTGCCAGCAGCCGAGGACTAGCGGGCCCCTCGGATGAGCAGTTCTTC
CASSRGLAGPSDEQFF
>TRBJ2-7|TRBV6-1|TRBD2|few
TGTGCCAGCCTTAAACTAGCGGGCTCCTACGAGCAGTACTTC
CASLKLAGSYEQYF
>TRBJ1-2|TRBV30|.|once
TGTGCCTGGAGAGCTGGACAGTTAGCTAACTATGGCTACACCTTC
CAWRAGQLANYGYTF
>TRBJ1-2|TRBV7-2|.|few
TGTGCCAGCAGCTTATTTGGACCCAGTCCCTATGGCTACACCTTC
CASSLFGPSPYGYTF
>TRBJ1-3|TRBV28|.|medium-sized
TGTGCCAGCAGCCCCAATGGGGCCGGAAACACCATATATTTT
CASSPNGAGNTIYF
>TRBJ2-2|TRBV20-1|.|.
TGCAGTGCTTACCTCCTGAGGGAGCTGTTTTTT
CSAYLLRELFF
>TRBJ2-7|TRBV30|TRBD2|.
TGTGCCTGGAGAGCGCGGGTGCGGGAGGACGAGCAGTACTTC
CAWRARVREDEQYF
>TRBJ2-1|TRBV6-1|TRBD2|.
TGTGCCAGCAGTGAGGGGACTAGTGCCTACAATGAGCAGTTCTTC
CASSEGTSAYNEQFF
>TRBJ2-7|TRBV10-2|.|medium-sized
TGCGCCAGCACGACGGGATCCTACGAGCAGTACTTC
CASTTGSYEQYF
>TRBJ2-3|TRBV4-2|TRBD2|.
TGTGCCAGCAGCCAAGGGTCTAGCGGAAACACAGATACGCAGTATTTT
CASSQGSSGNTDTQYF
>TRBJ1-1|TRBV6-6|.|large
TGTGCCAGCAGAGGGACGGCGAACACTGAAGCTTTCTTT
CASRGTANTEAFF